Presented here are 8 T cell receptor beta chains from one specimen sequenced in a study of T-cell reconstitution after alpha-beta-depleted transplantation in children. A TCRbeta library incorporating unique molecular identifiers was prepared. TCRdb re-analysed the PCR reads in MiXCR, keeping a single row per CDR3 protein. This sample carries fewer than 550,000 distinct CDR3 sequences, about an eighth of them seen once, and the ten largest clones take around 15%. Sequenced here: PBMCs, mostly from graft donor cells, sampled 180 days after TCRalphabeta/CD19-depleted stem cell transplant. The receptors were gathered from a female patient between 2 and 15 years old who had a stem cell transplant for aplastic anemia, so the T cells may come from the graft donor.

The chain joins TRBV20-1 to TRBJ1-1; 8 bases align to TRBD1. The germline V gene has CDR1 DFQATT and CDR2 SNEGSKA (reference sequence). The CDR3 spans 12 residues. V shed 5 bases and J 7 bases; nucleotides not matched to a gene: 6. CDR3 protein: CSAPLGTGEAFF. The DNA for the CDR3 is TGCAGTGCTCCTCTCGGGACAGGTGAAGCTTTCTTT.

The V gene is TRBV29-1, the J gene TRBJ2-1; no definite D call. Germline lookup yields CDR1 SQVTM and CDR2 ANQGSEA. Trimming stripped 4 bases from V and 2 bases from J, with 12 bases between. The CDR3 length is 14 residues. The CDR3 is CSVVGPTTYNEQFF. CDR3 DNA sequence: TGCAGCGTTGTGGGTCCCACCACCTACAATGAGCAGTTCTTC.

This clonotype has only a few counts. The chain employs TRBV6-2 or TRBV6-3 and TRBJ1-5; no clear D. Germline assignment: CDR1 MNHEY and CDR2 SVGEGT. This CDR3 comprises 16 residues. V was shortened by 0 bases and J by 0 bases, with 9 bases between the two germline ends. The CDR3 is CASSYSTGNSNQPQHF. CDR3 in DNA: TGTGCCAGCAGTTACTCGACCGGTAATAGCAATCAGCCCCAGCATTTT.

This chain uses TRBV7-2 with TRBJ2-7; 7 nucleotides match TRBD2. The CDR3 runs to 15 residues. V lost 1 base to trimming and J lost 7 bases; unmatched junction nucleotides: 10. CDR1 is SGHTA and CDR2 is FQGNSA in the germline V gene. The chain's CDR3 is CASSLGVGGPREQYV. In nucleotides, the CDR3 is TGTGCCAGCAGCTTAGGTGTGGGAGGGCCCCGGGAGCAGTACGTC.

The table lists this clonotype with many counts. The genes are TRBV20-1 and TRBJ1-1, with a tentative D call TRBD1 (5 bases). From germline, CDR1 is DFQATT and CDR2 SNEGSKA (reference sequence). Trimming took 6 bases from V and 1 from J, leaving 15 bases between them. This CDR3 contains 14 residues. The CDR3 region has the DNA TGCAGTGCACCTGAGGCAGGGCGGAACACTGAAGCTTTCTTT. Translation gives CSAPEAGRNTEAFF.

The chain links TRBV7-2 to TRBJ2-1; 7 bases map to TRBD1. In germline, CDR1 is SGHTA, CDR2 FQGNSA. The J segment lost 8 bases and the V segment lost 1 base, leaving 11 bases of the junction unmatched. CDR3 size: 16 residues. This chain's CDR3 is CASSLDLTGLGDEQFF. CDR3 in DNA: TGTGCCAGCAGCTTAGACCTGACAGGGTTGGGGGATGAGCAGTTCTTC.

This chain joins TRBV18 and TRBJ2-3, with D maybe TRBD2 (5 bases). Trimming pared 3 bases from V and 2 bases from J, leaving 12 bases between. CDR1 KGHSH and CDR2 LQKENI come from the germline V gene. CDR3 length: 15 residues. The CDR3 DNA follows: TGTGCCAGCTCACCGGGTCGGGGTTACACAGATACGCAGTATTTT. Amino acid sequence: CASSPGRGYTDTQYF.

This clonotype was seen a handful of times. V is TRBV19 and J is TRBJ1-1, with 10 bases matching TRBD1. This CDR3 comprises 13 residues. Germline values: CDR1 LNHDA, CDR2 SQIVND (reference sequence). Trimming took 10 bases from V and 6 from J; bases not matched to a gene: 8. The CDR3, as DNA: TGTGCCATACAAAGACAGGGGGCTGCTGAAGCTTTCTTT. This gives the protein CAIQRQGAAEAFF.